The 29 T cell receptor beta chains reported below all come from one sample, sequenced in a study of cytomegalovirus exposure and HLA in healthy donors (dated by TCRdb to 2015 to 2018). Receptor libraries were prepared by the immunoSEQ multiplex PCR assay. The multiplex PCR relied on a mix of 60 forward primers for TCR Vbeta segments and 13 reverse primers for TCR Jbeta segments. The source is immuneACCESS, and TCRdb retained only in-frame sequences with V and J called. Part of the clones is not carried over; for the studies checked, unresolved V genes explain less than half of this, and the remainder is unexplained. The sample table records around 100,000 clones; about 86% of these occur just once. The ten largest clones capture less than 4.5% of the sample. The sample comprised PBMCs. The receptors stem from a woman in her 70s in good health and CMV-seropositive.

This chain connects TRBV5-1 to TRBJ2-3, with 12 bases that match TRBD1. The germline V gene encodes CDR1 SGHRS and CDR2 YFSETQ. CDR3 length: 15 residues. J gave up 7 bases and V 4 bases, and 7 bases lay outside the gene matches. CDR3 sequence: CASSPGTGGWNTQYF. For the CDR3, the DNA is TGCGCCAGCAGCCCCGGGACAGGGGGCTGGAATACGCAGTATTTT.

The chain uses TRBV30 and TRBJ1-1; a possible D gene is TRBD1 (5 bases). Per germline, CDR1 GTSNPN and CDR2 SVGIG (reference sequence). This CDR3 spans 15 amino acids. Trimming pared 0 bases from V and 5 bases from J, leaving 16 bases between. As DNA, the CDR3 is TGTGCCTGGAGTGTACTCGGGGCGGGGGGAACTGAAGCTTTCTTT. Its protein product is CAWSVLGAGGTEAFF.

J is TRBJ1-4 and V is TRBV19, with 8 bases identical to TRBD1. The J segment lost 7 bases and the V segment lost 5 bases, leaving 9 bases of the junction unmatched. From germline, CDR1 is LNHDA and CDR2 SQIVND (reference sequence). The CDR3 spans 15 residues. The CDR3 DNA reads as TGTGCCAGTAGTCCGGGACAGGTTCGAAGTGAAAAACTGTTTTTT. Translated, it gives CASSPGQVRSEKLFF.

CDR3 coding DNA: TGCAGCGGGGCACAGGGGGTAGGCTACGAGCAGTACTTC. Translation: CSGAQGVGYEQYF. The V gene is TRBV29-1, the J gene TRBJ2-7, with 8 bases aligning to TRBD1. Germline CDR1 and CDR2: SQVTM and ANQGSEA. The CDR3 spans 13 residues. Germline trimming cut 7 bases from V and 3 bases from J; bases unmatched to any gene: 8.

This chain connects TRBV20-1 to TRBJ2-4, with D possibly matching TRBD2 (5 bases). From germline, CDR1 is DFQATT and CDR2 SNEGSKA (reference sequence). CDR3 size: 11 residues. The CDR3 nucleotides read TGCACCGCCGTGGAGGCCGACATTCAGTACTTC. As protein: CTAVEADIQYF.

This rearrangement joins TRBV18 to TRBJ2-1; D gene ambiguous. Per the germline V gene, CDR1 is KGHSH and CDR2 is LQKENI. CDR3 size: 13 residues. The V end was cut by 0 bases, the J end by 4 bases, with 4 bases between. The CDR3 protein is CASSPPSYNEQFF. In nucleotides, the CDR3 is TGTGCCAGCTCACCACCCTCGTACAATGAGCAGTTCTTC.

This chain uses TRBV6-5 with TRBJ1-2; D perhaps matches TRBD1 (6 bases). V was pared by 5 bases and J by 9 bases, with 13 bases between. Per the germline V gene, CDR1 is MNHEY and CDR2 is SVGAGI. This CDR3 has 12 residues. The CDR3 DNA reads as TGTGCCAGCAGTCTACAGGGAGAGAGCTACACCTTC. Amino acid sequence: CASSLQGESYTF.

The chain joins TRBV6-5 to TRBJ1-1; TRBD1 matches at 10 bases. V gave up 5 bases and J gave up 1 base; unmatched junction bases: 4. This CDR3 has 15 residues. Germline V gene sequence: CDR1 MNHEY, CDR2 SVGAGI. CDR3 bases: TGTGCCAGCAGTAGTTGGACAGGGGGGAACACTGAAGCTTTCTTT. This encodes CASSSWTGGNTEAFF.

The V and J genes are TRBV21-1 and TRBJ1-1; the table calls TRBD1, which could not be checked here. TRBV21-1 is classified as a pseudogene. CDR3 size: 16 residues. The CDR3 DNA reads TGTGCCAGCAGCAAAGCGCATCAGGGGGCGAGAGGTGAAGCTTTCTTT. Translation gives CASSKAHQGARGEAFF.

The J gene is TRBJ2-5, the V gene TRBV10-3; 7 bases agree with TRBD1. This CDR3 region has 15 residues. The V segment lost 1 base and the J segment 2 bases; nucleotides outside the gene matches: 4. Germline V gene lookup returns CDR1 ENHRY and CDR2 SYGVKD. The CDR3 reads CAISEFRGWQETQYF. The CDR3 DNA is TGTGCCATCAGTGAGTTCAGGGGGTGGCAAGAGACCCAGTACTTC.

The V and J genes are TRBV6-1 and TRBJ2-7; 8 nucleotides match TRBD2. Trimming cost V 0 bases and J 3 bases; bases outside gene matches: 4. This CDR3 contains 15 residues. CDR1 MNHNS and CDR2 SASEGT come from the germline V gene. The CDR3 is CASSEASGGLYEQYF. The CDR3 region has the DNA TGTGCCAGCAGTGAAGCATCGGGGGGGCTCTACGAGCAGTACTTC.

The rearrangement links TRBV5-1 to TRBJ2-1; TRBD2 matches at 11 bases. The V and J ends lost 4 bases and 4 bases, in that order; junction bases with no gene match: 4. Germline V gene data show CDR1 as SGHRS and CDR2 as YFSETQ. This CDR3 has 15 amino acids. The CDR3 DNA reads as TGCGCCAGCAGCAGTACTAGCGGGAGTTACAATGAGCAGTTCTTC. Translated, it gives CASSSTSGSYNEQFF. The full variable domain, completed using reference TRBV5-1 and TRBJ2-1, is KAGVTQTPRYLIKTRGQQVTLSCSPISGHRSVSWYQQTPGQGLQFLFEYFSETQRNKGNFPGRFSGRQFSNSRSEMNVSTLELGDSALYLCASSSTSGSYNEQFFGPGTRLTVL.

V and J are TRBV7-3 and TRBJ2-1; TRBD2 agrees at 10 bases. The germline V gene has CDR1 SGHTA and CDR2 FQGTGA. The CDR3 runs to 16 residues. Trimming cost V 5 bases and J 8 bases; bases outside gene matches: 12. The CDR3 DNA reads TGTGCCAGCAGCCCCCGCGGAACTAGCGGGATCGATGAGCAGTTCTTC. As protein: CASSPRGTSGIDEQFF.

This chain links TRBV7-3 with TRBJ1-5; no definite D call. The germline CDR1 and CDR2 sequences are SGHTA and FQGTGA. This CDR3 region has 13 residues. Trimming removed 4 bases from V and 7 bases from J, with 11 bases in between. The CDR3 nucleotides read TGTGCCAGCAGCTCCTCCGTGGGCCAGCCCCAGCATTTT. It translates to CASSSSVGQPQHF.

This clone was seen just once. The rearrangement joins TRBV7-2 to TRBJ2-2, with D perhaps TRBD1 (6 bases). Germline V gene data show CDR1 as SGHTA and CDR2 as FQGNSA. With 6 bases removed from V and 1 base from J, the gap between germline ends came to 12 bases. The CDR3 is 15 residues long. The CDR3 here is CASRPPGQNTGELFF. For the CDR3, the DNA is TGTGCCAGCAGACCTCCGGGACAGAACACCGGGGAGCTGTTTTTT.

Turning to this clone: A junction boundary mismatches the germline segment, possibly from a read error. The chain employs TRBV7-9 and TRBJ2-1; D possibly corresponds to TRBD2 (7 bases). CDR3 size: 16 residues. CDR1 is SEHNR, CDR2 FQNEAQ, per germline (reference sequence). The CDR3 spells CSSSYLEGEGNNEQFF. As DNA, the CDR3 is TGTTCCAGCAGCTACTTGGAGGGGGAGGGGAACAATGAGCAGTTCTTC.

The chain has TRBV7-2 and TRBJ2-3; 12 nucleotides line up with TRBD2. V dropped 6 bases and J dropped 2; count of bases not matched to a gene: 9. The germline CDR1 and CDR2 sequences are SGHTA and FQGNSA. The CDR3 spans 17 residues. CDR3 residues: CASSRESSGRVTDTQYF. The CDR3 DNA sequence: TGTGCCAGCAGTCGAGAGTCTAGCGGGAGGGTCACAGATACGCAGTATTTT.

This clone was counted only a few times. This rearrangement joins TRBV15 to TRBJ2-1, with a weak D call TRBD2 (5 bases). V was cut by 0 bases and J by 9 bases, with 15 bases left in between. The CDR3 length is 15 residues. Germline CDR1 LNHNV, CDR2 YYDKDF (reference sequence). The CDR3 DNA reads TGTGCCACCAGCAGAGAGGAGGTTAGAGCGCTTGAGCAGTTCTTC. Translation gives CATSREEVRALEQFF.

The CDR3 reads CASSRLAGARNEQFF. CDR3 nucleotide sequence: TGTGCCAGCAGTCGACTAGCGGGGGCGAGGAATGAGCAGTTCTTC. The V and J genes are TRBV2 and TRBJ2-1; the match to TRBD2 covers 12 bases. With V trimmed by 5 bases and J by 7 bases, 6 bases remained unmatched. This CDR3 has 15 residues. Germline-derived CDR1 and CDR2 are SNHLY and FYNNEI.

This rearrangement joins TRBV6-6 to TRBJ1-1; D might be TRBD1 (6 bases). V was trimmed by 5 bases and J by 8 bases, leaving 12 bases between them. Germline V gene sequence: CDR1 MNHNY, CDR2 SVGAGI (reference sequence). The length of the CDR3 is 12 residues. CDR3 amino acids: CASSQGQSEAFF. CDR3 sequence (DNA): TGTGCCAGCAGTCAGGGACAATCCGAAGCTTTCTTT.

Notes on this clone: Relative to the germline gene, one junction end is altered; a read error may explain this. The rearrangement uses TRBV5-4 and TRBJ2-1, with TRBD2 matching 8 bases. The CDR3 consists of 15 residues. Germline assignment: CDR1 SGHNT and CDR2 YYREEE (reference sequence). In DNA form, the CDR3 reads TGTGCCAGCAGGTTGGCCAGCGGGAGAGCCAATGAGCAGTTCTTC. Protein sequence: CASRLASGRANEQFF. Full variable domain (outside the CDR3, taken from reference TRBV5-4 and TRBJ2-1): ETGVTQSPTHLIKTRGQQVTLRCSSQSGHNTVSWYQQALGQGPQFIFQYYREEENGRGNFPPRFSGLQFPNYSSELNVNALELDDSALYLCASRLASGRANEQFFGPGTRLTVL.

The V call is TRBV19, the J call TRBJ1-5; 8 bases are a match to TRBD1. Germline CDR1 reads LNHDA; CDR2 reads SQIVND (reference sequence). The CDR3 sequence is 16 residues long. V lost 3 bases to trimming and J lost 0 bases; unmatched junction nucleotides: 4. CDR3: CASSMTGAFSNQPQHF. CDR3 DNA sequence: TGTGCCAGTAGTATGACAGGGGCTTTTAGCAATCAGCCCCAGCATTTT. Combining the CDR3 with reference TRBV19 and TRBJ1-5 gives the whole variable domain DGGITQSPKYLFRKEGQNVTLSCEQNLNHDAMYWYRQDPGQGLRLIYYSQIVNDFQKGDIAEGYSVSREKKESFPLTVTSAQKNPTAFYLCASSMTGAFSNQPQHFGDGTRLSIL.

The J gene is TRBJ2-7, the V gene TRBV19; 7 bases line up with TRBD2. Trimming at V came to 8 bases and at J to 3 bases, leaving 13 bases not matched to a gene. The CDR3 totals 15 residues. Germline V gene lookup returns CDR1 LNHDA and CDR2 SQIVND (reference sequence). Here the CDR3 DNA reads TGTGCCAGTTCCACCTCGGGGGGTTCCGACTACGAGCAGTACTTC. Residues: CASSTSGGSDYEQYF.

J is TRBJ1-5 and V is TRBV2, with 9 bases fitting TRBD1. The V segment lost 7 bases and the J segment 4 bases; nucleotides outside the gene matches: 2. The CDR3 consists of 13 residues. Germline loops: CDR1 SNHLY, CDR2 FYNNEI. As DNA, the CDR3 is TGTGCCAGCACGGGACAGGGAAATCAGCCCCAGCATTTT. As protein: CASTGQGNQPQHF.

This sequence joins TRBV5-1 and TRBJ2-5; 8 nucleotides align to TRBD2. CDR3 length: 14 amino acids. Losses at the gene ends were 4 bases for V and 0 bases for J; bases not matched to a gene: 2. Germline V gene data show CDR1 as SGHRS and CDR2 as YFSETQ. CDR3 amino acids: CASSPGGNQETQYF. The CDR3 DNA follows: TGCGCCAGCAGCCCGGGGGGGAACCAAGAGACCCAGTACTTC. Based on the CDR3 plus reference TRBV5-1 and TRBJ2-5, the full variable domain is KAGVTQTPRYLIKTRGQQVTLSCSPISGHRSVSWYQQTPGQGLQFLFEYFSETQRNKGNFPGRFSGRQFSNSRSEMNVSTLELGDSALYLCASSPGGNQETQYFGPGTRLLVL.

This chain uses TRBV10-3 with TRBJ1-2, with TRBD1 as a possible D gene (5 bases). V lost 3 bases to trimming and J lost 4 bases, with 15 bases between them. CDR3 size: 15 residues. Per germline, CDR1 ENHRY and CDR2 SYGVKD. CDR3 coding DNA: TGTGCCATCAGTGAACCGACAGTCGGGCTCTATGGCTACACCTTC. This codes for CAISEPTVGLYGYTF.

The rearrangement joins TRBV5-1 to TRBJ2-7; TRBD2 matches at 8 bases. Germline V CDR1 and CDR2: SGHRS, YFSETQ. Unmatched junction bases numbered 6, after V lost 4 bases and J lost 3 bases. The length of the CDR3 is 14 residues. CDR3 sequence: CASSVAGRNYEQYF. CDR3 nucleotide sequence: TGCGCCAGCAGCGTAGCGGGACGGAACTACGAGCAGTACTTC.

The rearrangement uses TRBV6-1 and TRBJ1-2; tentatively, D is TRBD1 (6 bases). The CDR3 contains 13 residues. V was clipped by 1 base and J by 8 bases, with 11 bases between them. The germline V gene has CDR1 MNHNS and CDR2 SASEGT. CDR3 nucleotides: TGTGCCAGCAGTGAAGACAGGGCGTCAGGCTACACCTTC. It encodes CASSEDRASGYTF.

This chain joins TRBV4-3 and TRBJ2-7; the D gene is possibly TRBD2 (6 bases). Germline V gene data show CDR1 as LGHNA and CDR2 as YSLEER. The CDR3 is 15 residues long. Trimming stripped 2 bases from V and 0 bases from J, with 11 bases between. The CDR3 is CASSQLRDSSYEQYF. CDR3 coding DNA: TGCGCCAGCAGCCAACTCCGGGACTCCTCCTACGAGCAGTACTTC.